This T cell receptor beta chain was retrieved from a study of read filtering for tumor transcriptome and immune sequencing. The J segment lost 5 bases and the V segment lost 4 bases, leaving 7 bases of the junction unmatched. This CDR3 is built from 15 residues. From germline, CDR1 is DFQATT and CDR2 SNEGSKA (reference sequence). From roughly 390 ng of RNA, a library with molecular barcoded alpha/delta and beta/gamma adaptors was made. TCRdb recomputed calls from the reads with MiXCR, one row per CDR3 protein. The profile covers approximately 140,000 distinct CDR3 sequences, with less than 15% appearing a single time and just under 8.5% taken by the ten largest. This clonotype was seen ten or more times.

The TCR sequence derives from a donor at least 40 years old with multiple myeloma. J is TRBJ2-1 and V is TRBV20-1; 11 bases map to TRBD2. The specimen was a population of CD138-negative cells sorted from bone marrow. The CDR3 DNA follows: TGCAGTGCTACCGACGGGACTAGCGGAAACAATGAGCAGTTCTTC. This gives the protein CSATDGTSGNNEQFF.